This T cell receptor beta chain originates from a study of STAT5B mutations in CD4+ large granular lymphocyte leukemia. Points from the study as a whole: Top patient clones used TRBV06 genes more often: 8/27 versus 2/35 in controls. Without putative leukemic clones, patient CD4-sorted repertoires remained more clonal than healthy CD4+ repertoires.

On this clone: Its antigen is not identified.

In the authors' methods: Productive clonotypes were detectable down to 2.59 x 10-5 frequency. Assay used: immunoSEQ multiplex PCR; TCRdb lists only in-frame clones, some missing. D and trimming were read from the DNA, whereas the V and J calls and clone size are those reported in that table. Here the sample spans more than 30,000 clones, 85% to 90% being singletons. V dropped 2 bases and J dropped 4 bases, with 11 bases sitting between them. Germline assignment: CDR1 MDHEN and CDR2 SYDVKM. The CDR3 covers 14 residues. This chain links TRBV28 with TRBJ2-5; D is possibly TRBD1 or TRBD2 (5 bases each). This receptor was identified in a human donor in good health. The sequencing input was CD4+ T cells from blood buffy coats. The CDR3 DNA is TGTGCCAGCAGTTTAGGGGGATTGGGAGAGACCCAGTACTTC. Its translation: CASSLGGLGETQYF.